This TCR beta chain comes out of a study of CD8 T cells in ankylosing spondylitis. TCRdb re-analysed the 5' RACE reads in MiXCR, keeping a single row per CDR3 protein. The sample lists 30,000 to 45,000 distinct CDR3 sequences, around 10% seen once, with 20% in the top ten. The germline V gene has CDR1 SNHLY and CDR2 FYNNEI. The CDR3 is 13 amino acids. The germline V and J ends were trimmed by 6 bases and 4 bases, with 11 bases remaining between them. Findings of the study overall: A motif of under ten highly homologous TCR beta variants was seen as apparently characteristic of ankylosing spondylitis blood.

As to this clonotype: Its target is unknown.

This TCR came from a male donor with ankylosing spondylitis. The chain combines TRBV2 with TRBJ2-3; D unresolved. Sequencing was carried out using synovial fluid, either unsorted or a sorted T cell fraction (not recorded which). The CDR3 bases are TGTGCCAGCAGGGGATGGGGTTCAGATACGCAGTATTTT. Its protein product is CASRGWGSDTQYF.